The TCR beta chain described here comes from a study of blood T cell repertoires in COVID-19. Using immunoSEQ multiplex PCR, the repertoire was profiled, and TCRdb retains in-frame clones only, with some absent. The sample yields tens of thousands of clones, roughly 86% seen once. The V gene lost 7 bases and the J gene lost 9 bases, with 25 bases spanning the gap. Germline CDR1 and CDR2: SGHAT and FQNNGV. The CDR3 contains 15 residues. The sample consisted of PBMCs or T cells enriched from blood (not recorded which). The chain employs TRBV11-2 and TRBJ2-7, with a tentative D call TRBD2 (6 bases). This receptor was obtained from a woman aged 50 to 60 who had recovered from COVID-19. The CDR3 DNA is TGTGCCAGCACCGAATACGGGACGGCGTTCGGGGGGCAGTACTTC. It specifies CASTEYGTAFGGQYF.